The rows below give T cell receptor beta chains drawn from one sample of a study of T cell repertoires in cytomegalovirus infection. TCRdb independently ran MiXCR on the reads; one entry per CDR3 protein. The repertoire consists of fewer than 250,000 distinct CDR3 sequences, with roughly 23% occurring once and the leading ten covering 18%. The specimen was CD8+ T cells from PBMCs. Receptors were obtained from a human donor in good health (CMV status not recorded). Some clones in this sample may be carry-over from other donors' samples. Both conserved end residues are part of each CDR3. A D gene is named only where the DNA matches it firmly. Size tells how often a clone was seen (once, few, many) or the class of an expanded clone, and some rows leave it out.

V gene	clone size	D gene	J gene	CDR3 DNA	CDR3 protein
TRBV27	-	-	TRBJ1-1	TGTGCCAGCAGTTCGTGGGAGATGAACACTGAAGCTTTCTTT	CASSSWEMNTEAFF
TRBV5-4	many	-	TRBJ2-3	TGTGCCAGCAGGCGATACATGAGTGGTCGATTAGAGGGGACGGCAGATACGCAGTATTTT	CASRRYMSGRLEGTADTQYF
TRBV12-3/TRBV12-4	-	-	TRBJ2-1	TGTGCCAGCAGATTAGCGGAGAGGGTGGCCGAGCAGTTCTTC	CASRLAERVAEQFF
TRBV11-2	-	TRBD1	TRBJ2-1	TGTGCCAGCAGCCTGGACAGGGACTACAATGAGCAGTTCTTC	CASSLDRDYNEQFF
TRBV20-1	-	TRBD2	TRBJ2-1	TGCAGTGCTGTCAGCGGGGGGAGCTCCTACAATGAGCAGTTCTTC	CSAVSGGSSYNEQFF
TRBV15	-	-	TRBJ2-1	TGTGCCACCAGCAGAGATTATCGGGGGGCTAGCTCCTACAATGAGCAGTTCTTC	CATSRDYRGASSYNEQFF
TRBV6-5	few	-	TRBJ2-7	TGTGCCAGCAGCTTCGGGGGAGGCCTTTACTACGAGCAGTACTTC	CASSFGGGLYYEQYF
TRBV15	-	-	TRBJ1-5	TGTGCCACCTGTCAGTCGGAGACCTTTCGAAACCCCTACAATCAGCCCCAGCATTTT	CATCQSETFRNPYNQPQHF
TRBV27	few	-	TRBJ2-7	TGTGCCAGCAGTCCAACAGGGAGTGTAGGGCAGTACTTC	CASSPTGSVGQYF
TRBV9	-	TRBD1	TRBJ2-1	TGTGCCAGCAGCGTAGCTGAAACAGGGGGTTTCTATGAGCAGTTCTTC	CASSVAETGGFYEQFF
TRBV19	-	TRBD1	TRBJ2-7	TGTGCCAGTAGCCCCGGGACAGACCTTTACGAGCAGTACTTC	CASSPGTDLYEQYF
TRBV28	many	TRBD1	TRBJ1-3	TGTGCCAGCAGTTACCGGGACAGCGTCTCTGGAAACACCATATATTTT	CASSYRDSVSGNTIYF
TRBV12-3/TRBV12-4	many	TRBD1	TRBJ1-1	TGTGCCAGCAGCCCACCGGGACAGGGTACGACTGAAGCTTTCTTT	CASSPPGQGTTEAFF
TRBV27	-	-	TRBJ1-5	TGTGCCAGCAGTTTTGGGGCTGGTCAGCCCCAGCATTTT	CASSFGAGQPQHF
TRBV5-1	-	-	TRBJ2-1	TGCGCCAGCAGCTTGCGACGGGGAGATGAGCAGTTCTTC	CASSLRRGDEQFF
TRBV27	-	-	TRBJ1-3	TGTGCCAGCAGTTTGGACAGCCGATCTGGAAACACCATATATTTT	CASSLDSRSGNTIYF
TRBV5-1	-	-	TRBJ1-5	TGCGCCAGCAGCTCCTCTAAGCAGCCCCAGCATTTT	CASSSSKQPQHF
TRBV29-1	-	TRBD2	TRBJ2-1	TGCAGCGTTTCCGGGGGAACTAGCGGAACCTACAATGAGCAGTTCTTC	CSVSGGTSGTYNEQFF
TRBV7-2	many	-	TRBJ1-3	TGTGCCAGCAGCTCGGGGGGGCTCTCTGGAAACACCATATATTTT	CASSSGGLSGNTIYF
TRBV28	few	TRBD2	TRBJ2-2	TGTGCCAGCAGCCCCACGGGGGGGACGAACACCGGGGAGCTGTTTTTT	CASSPTGGTNTGELFF
TRBV7-9	many	TRBD2	TRBJ2-1	TGTGCCAGCAGCTGGCTAGCGGGGGGTCTCAATGAGCAGTTCTTC	CASSWLAGGLNEQFF
TRBV7-4	-	-	TRBJ1-2	TGTGCCAGCAGCTTGGGACTGGTGGGCATCTACACCTTC	CASSLGLVGIYTF
TRBV14	many	-	TRBJ2-7	TGTGCCAGCAGCCGAGGGGTATGGGAGCAGTACTTC	CASSRGVWEQYF
TRBV20-1	few	-	TRBJ1-2	TGCAGTGCGACAGACTCTAACTATGGCTACACCTTC	CSATDSNYGYTF
TRBV7-3	few	-	TRBJ2-5	TGTGCCAGCTCCCGATGGGGACAAGAGACCCAGTACTTC	CASSRWGQETQYF
TRBV19	-	TRBD1	TRBJ2-7	TGTGCCAGTAGTGTAGGACAGGGGGACTACGAGCAGTACTTC	CASSVGQGDYEQYF
TRBV29-1	few	-	TRBJ1-2	TGCAGCGTTCATGAGGACTATGGCTACACCTTC	CSVHEDYGYTF
TRBV2	few	-	TRBJ2-7	TGTGCCAGCAGTGAATTCCCCGGGAACTCCTACGAGCAGTACTTC	CASSEFPGNSYEQYF
TRBV7-8	few	-	TRBJ2-7	TGTGCCAGCAGCTTTCGGACGCCCCATTACGAGCAGTACTTC	CASSFRTPHYEQYF
TRBV7-6	many	TRBD1	TRBJ2-1	TGTGCCAGCAGCAACGGACAGGGTCGCAGCAATGAGCAGTTCTTC	CASSNGQGRSNEQFF
TRBV27	few	TRBD1	TRBJ2-7	TGTGCCAGCAGTTTATCGAGGGACAGGGCCTACGAGCAGTACTTC	CASSLSRDRAYEQYF
TRBV7-6	many	-	TRBJ2-3	TGTGCCAGCAGCCCCCCCAACGCAGATACGCAGTATTTT	CASSPPNADTQYF
TRBV12-3/TRBV12-4	-	-	TRBJ2-3	TGTGCCAGCAGTGGTTGGGGGGCCGGGACAGATACGCAGTATTTT	CASSGWGAGTDTQYF
TRBV5-1	-	-	TRBJ1-4	TGCGCCAGCAGCTTGGGGTCAGGGCTTAATGAAAAACTGTTTTTT	CASSLGSGLNEKLFF
TRBV28	-	-	TRBJ1-3	TGTGCCAGCACCACACCCGGGCTCTCGGGAAACACCATATATTTT	CASTTPGLSGNTIYF
TRBV14	few	-	TRBJ2-1	TGTGCCAGCAGCCATCAGGGTTTGATGAATGAGCAGTTCTTC	CASSHQGLMNEQFF
TRBV20-1	-	TRBD2	TRBJ2-3	TGCAGTGCTAGAGACGGAGGTCTAGCGGGGGGGCCCTATACGCAGTATTTT	CSARDGGLAGGPYTQYF
TRBV13	few	-	TRBJ2-1	TGTGCCAGCAGCTTCCCGAGTCTAAGATTACCGTACAATGAGCAGTTCTTC	CASSFPSLRLPYNEQFF
TRBV27	-	TRBD1	TRBJ2-5	TGTGCCAGCAGTCCCGGGACAGGGGGAGTACAGGGGACCCAGTACTTC	CASSPGTGGVQGTQYF
TRBV7-3	-	-	TRBJ2-1	TGTGCCAGCAGCTTACTCTCCGGTAGCTACAATGAGCAGTTCTTC	CASSLLSGSYNEQFF
TRBV11-2	-	TRBD2	TRBJ2-1	TGTGCCAGCAGCCACGGGGGGGGCTCCTACAATGAGCAGTTCTTC	CASSHGGGSYNEQFF
TRBV19	-	TRBD1	TRBJ1-2	TGTGCCAGTAGTCTGCAGGGGGAATATGGCTACACCTTC	CASSLQGEYGYTF
TRBV12-3/TRBV12-4	many	-	TRBJ2-2	TGTGCCAGCTCTAACACCGGGGAGCTGTTTTTT	CASSNTGELFF
TRBV29-1	few	-	TRBJ1-2	TGCAGCGTTGAAGGCGGCAGTTCTAACTATGGCTACACCTTC	CSVEGGSSNYGYTF
TRBV28	-	-	TRBJ1-1	TGTGCCAGCACTCGACTCAGGAACACTGAAGCTTTCTTT	CASTRLRNTEAFF
TRBV12-3/TRBV12-4	-	-	TRBJ1-5	TGTGCCAGCAGTTTGCGGCAGGGCGACCAGCCCCAGCATTTT	CASSLRQGDQPQHF
TRBV7-9	many	-	TRBJ2-1	TGTGCCAGCAGCTTAGCCAGCTCCTACAATGAGCAGTTCTTC	CASSLASSYNEQFF
TRBV20-1	-	-	TRBJ2-7	TGCAGTGCTACTATTCCCCCGGTCCAAAGCTCCTACGAGCAGTACTTC	CSATIPPVQSSYEQYF
TRBV6-8	-	-	TRBJ2-3	TGTGCCAGCAGTTACCGAAGCCAGGGGTTCAGGGATACGCAGTATTTT	CASSYRSQGFRDTQYF
TRBV7-6	-	-	TRBJ2-1	TGTGCCAGCAGCTTAGAGGGGGAGCGCTGGAACAATGAGCAGTTCTTC	CASSLEGERWNNEQFF